A selection of T cell receptor beta chains follows, all from one sample in a study of control samples from healthy donors and cancer patients. Profiled with immunoSEQ multiplex PCR; TCRdb holds only in-frame clones, not every one. This table holds roughly 160,000 clones, less than 95% found once. Sample: PBMCs. Receptors originate from a man in his fifties or sixties with colorectal cancer. Both conserved end residues are part of each CDR3. A D gene is named only where the DNA matches it firmly.

j_gene	d_gene	v_gene	CDR3nt	CDR3aa
TRBJ2-5	NA	TRBV3-1/TRBV3-2	TGTGCCAGCAGCCAAGAGCGCCGAAACCAAGAGACCCAGTACTTC	CASSQERRNQETQYF
TRBJ1-1	NA	TRBV3-1/TRBV3-2	TGTGCCAGCACTGCCGACAGTTTTAACACTGAAGCTTTCTTT	CASTADSFNTEAFF
TRBJ2-7	TRBD1	TRBV6-6	TGTGCCAGCGCAAAGACAGGGGCGTCCTACGAGCAGTACTTC	CASAKTGASYEQYF
TRBJ2-3	NA	TRBV27	TGTGCCAGCAGTTTTACAGCAAGCACAGATACGCAGTATTTT	CASSFTASTDTQYF
TRBJ2-1	NA	TRBV30	TGTGCCTGGAAGGCCCAGGGTAGAAATGAGCAGTTCTTC	CAWKAQGRNEQFF
TRBJ1-1	NA	TRBV2	TGTGCCAGCAGCCCCCGCGTTACGAACACTGAAGCTTTCTTT	CASSPRVTNTEAFF
TRBJ1-2	NA	TRBV30	TGTGCCTGGAGCCTGGGACTGACGAACTATGGCTACACCTTC	CAWSLGLTNYGYTF
TRBJ1-2	NA	TRBV5-4	TGTGCCAGCAGCCGGGTCCGTAACTATGGCTACACCTTC	CASSRVRNYGYTF
TRBJ1-4	NA	TRBV2	TGTGCCAGCAGTGAACGCCCAGGTTCTAATGAAAAACTGTTTTTT	CASSERPGSNEKLFF
TRBJ1-1	NA	TRBV6-5	TGTGCCAGCAGTTACCGGCAGGACACTGAAGCTTTCTTT	CASSYRQDTEAFF
TRBJ1-1	NA	TRBV5-1	TGCGCCAGCAGCGTTACTCCAGGGGTGAACACTGAAGCTTTCTTT	CASSVTPGVNTEAFF